This T cell receptor beta chain was observed in a study of blood T cells in healthy people across ages. A J-beta primer mix and a sample-barcoded 5' primer were used in a second PCR of roughly 7 to 12 cycles. From the 5' RACE reads, TCRdb called clonotypes with MiXCR, one entry per CDR3 protein. Altogether 800,000 or so distinct CDR3 sequences are present, more than 20% being singletons, with the ten largest covering roughly 3.5%. This CDR3 has 13 amino acids. CDR1 is SQVTM and CDR2 is ANQGSEA in the germline V gene. Trimming took 7 bases from V and 6 from J, leaving 17 bases between them. This sample also belongs to another study, concerning T cells of mothers and their children. That investigation notes: Amplification in the second PCR used the M1S primer, which added sample barcodes and 2-4 random nucleotides.

The clonotype comes from a boy aged 5 to 17 in good health. This chain joins TRBV29-1 and TRBJ2-3; maybe TRBD2 (5 bases). Material: blood. CDR3 sequence: CSARMETGDTQYF. As DNA, the CDR3 is TGCAGCGCCCGGATGGAAACGGGGGATACGCAGTATTTT.